This T cell receptor (beta chain) appears in the sequencing data of a study of immune evolution from preneoplasia to lung adenocarcinoma. Study conclusions and caveats: Normal lung had the highest top T cell clone frequencies.

The CDR3 is 16 amino acids. Germline values: CDR1 SGHTA, CDR2 FQGNSA. Trimming stripped 5 bases from V and 5 bases from J, with 19 bases between. Histologic diagnosis was independently verified by two lung pathologists. The repertoire was sequenced with immunoSEQ multiplex PCR; TCRdb's copy has only in-frame clones and lacks some. The top ten hold approximately 6.1% of the sample, which has just over 6,000 clones, 65% to 85% seen once. Comments on this clone: What it binds is not known.

The clonotype was recovered from a donor aged 70 or over with lung adenocarcinoma. Sample: FFPE adjacent normal lung tissue. The chain links TRBV7-2 to TRBJ2-1; D is undetermined. Here the CDR3 DNA reads TGTGCCAGCAGCCTCTACCTGGGTACTCCGAACAATGAGCAGTTCTTC. Protein product: CASSLYLGTPNNEQFF. Supplemented by reference TRBV7-2 and TRBJ2-1, the full variable domain reads GAGVSQSPSNKVTEKGKDVELRCDPISGHTALYWYRQSLGQGLEFLIYFQGNSAPDKSGLPSDRFSAERTGGSVSTLTIQRTQQEDSAVYLCASSLYLGTPNNEQFFGPGTRLTVL.